This is a list of T cell receptor beta chains from one sample in a study of blood T cell repertoires in COVID-19. Libraries were prepared by immunoSEQ multiplex PCR; TCRdb keeps only in-frame clonotypes and omits some of them. The sample contains under 200,000 clones, about 85% of which appear only once. Sequenced: PBMCs or T cells enriched from blood (not recorded which). The receptors were gathered from a middle-aged woman with acute COVID-19. Each CDR3 is given with its conserved first and last residue. D genes are given only for firm matches. Not every row has a clone size; where given, it reads once, few, many or a size class.

V gene,D gene,J gene,clone size,CDR3 protein,CDR3 DNA
TRBV5-6,TRBD2,TRBJ2-5,NA,CASSLLLAGSEGETQYF,TGTGCCAGCAGCTTGCTCCTAGCGGGGTCTGAAGGGGAGACCCAGTACTTC
TRBV19,TRBD1,TRBJ1-2,few,CATSTGGFYGYTF,TGTGCCACGTCGACAGGGGGCTTCTATGGCTACACCTTC
TRBV5-4,TRBD2,TRBJ2-5,NA,CASSFKGLAGEETQYF,TGTGCCAGCAGCTTTAAGGGACTAGCGGGAGAAGAGACCCAGTACTTC
TRBV4-1,TRBD1,TRBJ2-1,NA,CASRDRYNEQFF,TGCGCCAGCAGGGACAGGTACAATGAGCAGTTCTTC
TRBV16,TRBD2,TRBJ2-5,NA,CASSPIASGETQYF,TGTGCCAGCAGCCCGATCGCTAGCGGAGAGACCCAGTACTTC
TRBV19,TRBD1,TRBJ2-3,NA,CASSVTGTGYTDTQYF,TGTGCCAGTAGTGTGACAGGGACAGGGTACACAGATACGCAGTATTTT
TRBV6-5,TRBD1,TRBJ1-2,NA,CASSYGTGSYGYTF,TGTGCCAGCAGTTACGGGACAGGATCTTATGGCTACACCTTC
TRBV12-2,NA,TRBJ1-1,NA,CASRLDGDTKMNTEAFF,TGTGCAAGTCGCTTAGACGGGGACACGAAAATGAACACTGAAGCTTTCTTT
TRBV19,TRBD2,TRBJ2-1,NA,CASSSGLAGNEQFF,TGTGCCAGTAGTTCCGGACTAGCGGGCAATGAGCAGTTCTTC
TRBV5-1,TRBD2,TRBJ2-3,NA,CASSQGTSFTDTQYF,TGCGCCAGCAGCCAAGGGACTAGTTTTACAGATACGCAGTATTTT
TRBV12-3/TRBV12-4,NA,TRBJ1-1,NA,CASSPPSDTEAFF,TGTGCCAGCAGCCCCCCCAGTGACACTGAAGCTTTCTTT
TRBV19,TRBD1,TRBJ1-2,NA,CASSRGTGGGYTF,TGTGCCAGTAGTCGTGGGACAGGGGGCGGCTACACCTTC
TRBV7-3,TRBD1,TRBJ2-6,NA,CASRQGGSGANVLTF,TGTGCCAGCAGGCAAGGGGGCTCAGGGGCCAACGTCCTGACTTTC
TRBV6-5,NA,TRBJ1-2,NA,CASSNPSGYTF,TGTGCCAGCAGTAACCCTAGTGGCTACACCTTC
TRBV9,NA,TRBJ2-2,NA,CASSVLATGELFF,TGTGCCAGCAGCGTCCTAGCCACCGGGGAGCTGTTTTTT
TRBV7-9,NA,TRBJ1-1,many,CASIPTGNTEAFF,TGTGCCAGCATCCCGACAGGAAACACTGAAGCTTTCTTT
TRBV5-1,TRBD1,TRBJ2-2,NA,CASSIGQGDTGELFF,TGCGCCAGCAGCATTGGACAGGGGGACACCGGGGAGCTGTTTTTT
TRBV28,NA,TRBJ2-2,NA,CATFGGGRGAGELFF,TGTGCCACCTTCGGGGGTGGGAGAGGCGCCGGGGAGCTGTTTTTT
TRBV7-3,NA,TRBJ2-3,NA,CASSDGAGAQYF,TGTGCCAGCAGCGATGGGGCAGGGGCGCAGTATTTT
TRBV18,NA,TRBJ2-1,few,CASSPGTQAWEQFF,TGTGCCAGCTCACCGGGGACTCAGGCATGGGAGCAGTTCTTC
TRBV5-8,NA,TRBJ2-6,NA,CASSLETGTGANVLTF,TGTGCCAGCAGCTTGGAAACAGGAACTGGGGCCAACGTCCTGACTTTC
TRBV6-5,NA,TRBJ1-2,NA,CASRPDRGGGYTF,TGTGCCAGCAGGCCTGACCGGGGTGGGGGCTACACCTTC
TRBV13,TRBD1,TRBJ2-7,NA,CASSFDRGYEQYF,TGTGCCAGCAGCTTCGACAGGGGTTACGAGCAGTACTTC
TRBV6-5,TRBD1,TRBJ1-1,NA,CAGETGGLNTEAFF,TGTGCCGGAGAAACAGGGGGGCTGAACACTGAAGCTTTCTTT
TRBV11-2,NA,TRBJ1-4,NA,CASSFGGLGEKLFF,TGTGCCAGCAGCTTCGGGGGGCTGGGTGAAAAACTGTTTTTT
TRBV20-1,NA,TRBJ2-3,NA,CSASFSDTQYF,TGCAGTGCTTCGTTTTCAGATACGCAGTATTTT
TRBV4-2,NA,TRBJ1-6,few,CASSQGQDRNNSPLHF,TGTGCCAGCAGCCAAGGGCAGGACAGAAATAATTCACCCCTCCACTTT
TRBV6-1,TRBD2,TRBJ2-7,NA,CASSEAGGTYEQYF,TGTGCCAGCAGTGAGGCGGGGGGGACCTACGAGCAGTACTTC
TRBV30,TRBD1,TRBJ1-2,few,CAWSPLGDRGGNYGYTF,TGTGCCTGGAGTCCCTTGGGAGACAGGGGGGGTAACTATGGCTACACCTTC
TRBV7-8,NA,TRBJ1-2,NA,CASSRTWGDGDLYGYTF,TGTGCCAGCAGCCGAACCTGGGGGGACGGCGACCTCTATGGCTACACCTTC
TRBV7-9,NA,TRBJ2-2,NA,CASSLATGELFF,TGTGCCAGCAGCTTGGCAACCGGGGAGCTGTTTTTT
TRBV27,TRBD1,TRBJ1-5,NA,CASSFDRGVEVQPQHF,TGTGCCAGCAGTTTCGACAGGGGAGTAGAGGTTCAGCCCCAGCATTTT